The T cell receptor beta chain under discussion was sequenced for a study of Graves' ophthalmopathy and Graves' hyperthyroidism. Patients with other autoimmune diseases, uncontrolled infections, pregnancy or lactation were excluded. The diagnosis combined clinical symptoms, thyroxine, TRAb, thyroid ultrasound and orbital computed tomography scans. Trimming left V 0 bases short and J 0 bases short, with 6 bases between. The CDR3 covers 16 residues. The germline gives CDR1 MNHEY, CDR2 SVGAGI. Amplification of the TCR beta CDR3 regions used RNA transcripts (as template). HTBI primers served in a first-round RT-PCR, which a second-round multiplex PCR followed. Using its own MiXCR run on the multiplex PCR reads, TCRdb lists one record per CDR3 protein. In the table there are about 370,000 distinct CDR3 sequences, 15% to 20% of which are singletons. This clonotype was picked up one time. The antigen remains unidentified.

The study, taken as a whole, reports: Blood contained most expanded thyroid clonotypes exceeding 0.001 frequency.

The rearrangement links TRBV6-5 to TRBJ2-6; TRBD1 is a possible D gene (5 bases). This receptor was obtained from a woman under 30 with Graves' ophthalmopathy. Sequencing used peripheral blood. The CDR3 here is CASSYSTVSGANVLTF. CDR3 sequence (DNA): TGTGCCAGCAGTTACTCGACAGTCTCTGGGGCCAACGTCCTGACTTTC.